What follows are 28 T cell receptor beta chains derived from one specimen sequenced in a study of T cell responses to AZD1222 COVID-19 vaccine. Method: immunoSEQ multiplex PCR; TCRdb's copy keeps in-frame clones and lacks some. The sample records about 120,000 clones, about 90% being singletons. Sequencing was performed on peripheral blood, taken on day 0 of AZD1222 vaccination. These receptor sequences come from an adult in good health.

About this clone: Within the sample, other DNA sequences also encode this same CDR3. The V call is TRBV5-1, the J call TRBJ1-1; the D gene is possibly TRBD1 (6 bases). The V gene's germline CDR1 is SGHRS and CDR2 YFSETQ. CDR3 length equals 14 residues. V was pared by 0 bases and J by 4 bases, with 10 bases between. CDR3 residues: CASSLGWGRTEAFF. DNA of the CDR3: TGCGCCAGCAGCTTGGGTTGGGGGCGCACTGAAGCTTTCTTT.

This CDR3 is CASSLAGGGDEKLFF. DNA of the CDR3: TGCGCCAGCAGCTTGGCCGGGGGAGGGGATGAAAAACTGTTTTTT. V is TRBV5-1 and J is TRBJ1-4; D is perhaps TRBD1 (5 bases). Trimming pared 0 bases from V and 6 bases from J, leaving 12 bases between. This CDR3 comprises 15 residues. CDR1 is SGHRS, CDR2 YFSETQ, per germline.

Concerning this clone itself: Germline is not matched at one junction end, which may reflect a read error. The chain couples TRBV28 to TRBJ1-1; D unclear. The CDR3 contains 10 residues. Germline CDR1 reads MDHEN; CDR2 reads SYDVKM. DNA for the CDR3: TGTGCCAGCAGTTTAGGACGGGCCATATGG. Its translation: CASSLGRAIW.

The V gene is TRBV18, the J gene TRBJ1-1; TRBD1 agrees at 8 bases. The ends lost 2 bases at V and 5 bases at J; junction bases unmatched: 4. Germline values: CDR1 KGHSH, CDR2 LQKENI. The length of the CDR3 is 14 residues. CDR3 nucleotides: TGTGCCAGCTCACCAAGGACAGGGTTGACTGAAGCTTTCTTT. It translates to CASSPRTGLTEAFF.

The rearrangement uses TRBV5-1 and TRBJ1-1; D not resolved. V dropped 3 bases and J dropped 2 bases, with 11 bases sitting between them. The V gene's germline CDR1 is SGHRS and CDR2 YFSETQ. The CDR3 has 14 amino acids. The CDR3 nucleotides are TGCGCCAGCAGCTACTCCGGAACTAACACTGAAGCTTTCTTT. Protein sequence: CASSYSGTNTEAFF. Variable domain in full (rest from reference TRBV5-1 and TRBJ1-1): KAGVTQTPRYLIKTRGQQVTLSCSPISGHRSVSWYQQTPGQGLQFLFEYFSETQRNKGNFPGRFSGRQFSNSRSEMNVSTLELGDSALYLCASSYSGTNTEAFFGQGTRLTVV.

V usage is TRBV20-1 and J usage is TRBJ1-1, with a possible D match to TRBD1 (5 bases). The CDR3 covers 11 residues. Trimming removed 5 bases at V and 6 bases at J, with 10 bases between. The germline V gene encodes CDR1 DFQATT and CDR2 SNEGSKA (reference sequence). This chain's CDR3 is CSAGKGSEAFF. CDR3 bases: TGCAGTGCTGGAAAGGGGTCTGAAGCTTTCTTT.

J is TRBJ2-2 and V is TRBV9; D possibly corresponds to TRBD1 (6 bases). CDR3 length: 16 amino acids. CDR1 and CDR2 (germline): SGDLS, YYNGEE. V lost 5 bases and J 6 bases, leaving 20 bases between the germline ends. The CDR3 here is CASSATGNHVAGELFF. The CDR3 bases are TGTGCCAGCAGTGCAACAGGGAATCACGTGGCCGGGGAGCTGTTTTTT.

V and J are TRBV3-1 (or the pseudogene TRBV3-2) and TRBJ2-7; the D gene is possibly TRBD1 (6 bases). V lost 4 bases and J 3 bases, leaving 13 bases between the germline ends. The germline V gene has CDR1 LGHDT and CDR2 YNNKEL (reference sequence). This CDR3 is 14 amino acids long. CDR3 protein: CASSLPGQDYEQYF. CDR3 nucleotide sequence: TGTGCCAGCAGCCTTCCGGGACAAGACTACGAGCAGTACTTC.

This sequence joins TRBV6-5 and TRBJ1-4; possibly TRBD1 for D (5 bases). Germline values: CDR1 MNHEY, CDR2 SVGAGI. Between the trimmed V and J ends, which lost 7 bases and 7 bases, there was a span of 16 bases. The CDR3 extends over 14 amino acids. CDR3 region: CASTNGGGGEKLFF. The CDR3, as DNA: TGTGCCAGCACCAATGGGGGGGGTGGTGAAAAACTGTTTTTT.

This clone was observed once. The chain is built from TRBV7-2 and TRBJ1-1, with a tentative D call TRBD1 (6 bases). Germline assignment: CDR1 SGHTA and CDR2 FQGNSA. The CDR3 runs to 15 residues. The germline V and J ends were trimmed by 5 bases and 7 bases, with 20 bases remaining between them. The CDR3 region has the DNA TGTGCCAGCAGCCCCCAGACCAGGGGTCGGGGTGAAGCTTTCTTT. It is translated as CASSPQTRGRGEAFF.

For the CDR3, the DNA is TGTGCCAGCTCACCACCGAGCGGGGGGGAGACGAATGAGCAGTTCTTC. Translation gives CASSPPSGGETNEQFF. This chain uses TRBV18 with TRBJ2-1, with TRBD2 identical over 10 bases. The CDR3 length is 16 residues. Germline loops: CDR1 KGHSH, CDR2 LQKENI. J was trimmed by 7 bases and V by 0 bases; bases with no gene match: 6.

The CDR3 is CASSRRGPTDTQYF. The CDR3, as DNA: TGTGCCAGCAGTCGTCGGGGACCCACAGATACGCAGTATTTT. The chain links TRBV6-4 to TRBJ2-3; either TRBD1 or TRBD2 may supply D (5 bases each). CDR3 size: 14 residues. V dropped 5 bases and J dropped 2 bases, with 11 bases sitting between them. Germline assignment: CDR1 MRHNA and CDR2 SNTAGT.

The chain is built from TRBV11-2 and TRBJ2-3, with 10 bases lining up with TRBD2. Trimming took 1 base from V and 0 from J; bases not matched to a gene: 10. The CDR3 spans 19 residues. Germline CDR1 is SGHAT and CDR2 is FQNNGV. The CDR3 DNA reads TGTGCCAGCAGCTTAGTACCCCGGACTAGCGGAACTAGCACAGATACGCAGTATTTT. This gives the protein CASSLVPRTSGTSTDTQYF.

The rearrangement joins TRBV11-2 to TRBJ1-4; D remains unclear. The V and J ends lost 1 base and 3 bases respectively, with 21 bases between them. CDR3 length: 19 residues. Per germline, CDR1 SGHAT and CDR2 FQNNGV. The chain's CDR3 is CASSLGPMASQVANEKLFF. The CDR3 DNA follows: TGTGCCAGCAGCTTAGGACCGATGGCAAGTCAGGTTGCTAATGAAAAACTGTTTTTT.

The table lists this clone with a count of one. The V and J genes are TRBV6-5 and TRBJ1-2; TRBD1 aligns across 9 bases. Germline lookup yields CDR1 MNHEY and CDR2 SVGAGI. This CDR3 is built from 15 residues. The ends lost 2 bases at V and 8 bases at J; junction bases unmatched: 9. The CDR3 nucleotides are TGTGCCAGCAGTTACGGACAGGGGATTGGGGTAGGCTACACCTTC. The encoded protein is CASSYGQGIGVGYTF.

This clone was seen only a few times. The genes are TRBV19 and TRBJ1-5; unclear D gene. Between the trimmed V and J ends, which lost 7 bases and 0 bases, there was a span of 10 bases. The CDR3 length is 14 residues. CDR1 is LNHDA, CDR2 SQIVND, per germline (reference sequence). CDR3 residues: CASNSAYSNQPQHF. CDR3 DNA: TGTGCCAGTAACTCAGCCTATAGCAATCAGCCCCAGCATTTT.

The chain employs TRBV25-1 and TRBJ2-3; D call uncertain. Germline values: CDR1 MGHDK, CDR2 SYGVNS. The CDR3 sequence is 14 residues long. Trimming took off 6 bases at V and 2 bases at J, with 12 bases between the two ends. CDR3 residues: CASRGGHYTDTQYF. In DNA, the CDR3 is TGTGCCAGCAGGGGTGGGCATTACACAGATACGCAGTATTTT. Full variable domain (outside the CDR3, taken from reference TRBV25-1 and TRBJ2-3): EADIYQTPRYLVIGTGKKITLECSQTMGHDKMYWYQQDPGMELHLIHYSYGVNSTEKGDLSSESTVSRIRTEHFPLTLESARPSHTSQYLCASRGGHYTDTQYFGPGTRLTVL.

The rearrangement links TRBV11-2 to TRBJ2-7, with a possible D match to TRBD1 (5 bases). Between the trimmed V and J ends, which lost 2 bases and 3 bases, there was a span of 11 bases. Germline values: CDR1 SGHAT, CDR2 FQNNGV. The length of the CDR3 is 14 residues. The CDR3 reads CASSLSTTVYEQYF. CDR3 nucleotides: TGTGCCAGCAGCTTATCGACGACAGTCTACGAGCAGTACTTC.

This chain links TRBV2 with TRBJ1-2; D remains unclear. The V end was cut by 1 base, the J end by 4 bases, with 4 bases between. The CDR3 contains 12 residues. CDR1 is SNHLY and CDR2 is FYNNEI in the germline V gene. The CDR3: CASSEELYGYTF. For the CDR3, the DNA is TGTGCCAGCAGTGAAGAACTCTATGGCTACACCTTC.

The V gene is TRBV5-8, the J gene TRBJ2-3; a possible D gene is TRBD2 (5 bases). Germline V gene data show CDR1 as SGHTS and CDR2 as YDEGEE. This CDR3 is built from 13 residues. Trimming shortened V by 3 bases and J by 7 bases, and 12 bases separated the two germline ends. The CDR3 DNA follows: TGTGCCAGCAGCTCGATGGGGAGATATACGCAGTATTTT. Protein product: CASSSMGRYTQYF.

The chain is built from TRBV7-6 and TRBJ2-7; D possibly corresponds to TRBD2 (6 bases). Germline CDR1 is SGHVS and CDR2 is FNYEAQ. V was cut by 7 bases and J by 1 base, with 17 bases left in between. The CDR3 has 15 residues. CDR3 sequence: CASTPFGAGSYEQYF. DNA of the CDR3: TGTGCCAGCACCCCCTTCGGGGCGGGGTCCTACGAGCAGTACTTC.

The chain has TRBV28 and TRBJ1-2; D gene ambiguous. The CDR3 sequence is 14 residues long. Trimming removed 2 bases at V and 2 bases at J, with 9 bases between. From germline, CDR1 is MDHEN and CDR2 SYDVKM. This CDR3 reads CASSLPGRNYGYTF. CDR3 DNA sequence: TGTGCCAGCAGTTTACCCGGCAGAAACTATGGCTACACCTTC.

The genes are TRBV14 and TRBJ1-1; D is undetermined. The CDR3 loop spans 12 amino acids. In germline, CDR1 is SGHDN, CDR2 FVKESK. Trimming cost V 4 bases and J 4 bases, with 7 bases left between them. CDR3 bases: TGTGCCAGCAGCCCAGGCAGCACTGAAGCTTTCTTT. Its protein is CASSPGSTEAFF.

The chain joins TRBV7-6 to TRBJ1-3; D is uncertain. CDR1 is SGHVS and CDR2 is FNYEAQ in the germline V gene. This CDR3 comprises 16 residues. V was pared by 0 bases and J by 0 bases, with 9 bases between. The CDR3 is CASSLAAPSSGNTIYF. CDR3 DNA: TGTGCCAGCAGCTTAGCCGCACCGAGCTCTGGAAACACCATATATTTT.

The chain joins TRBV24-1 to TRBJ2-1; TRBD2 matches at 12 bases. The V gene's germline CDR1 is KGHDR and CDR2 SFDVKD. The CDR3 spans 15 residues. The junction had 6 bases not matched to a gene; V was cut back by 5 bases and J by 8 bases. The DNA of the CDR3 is TGTGCCACCAGTGCCATGACTAGCGGGGGTTATGAGCAGTTCTTC. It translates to CATSAMTSGGYEQFF.

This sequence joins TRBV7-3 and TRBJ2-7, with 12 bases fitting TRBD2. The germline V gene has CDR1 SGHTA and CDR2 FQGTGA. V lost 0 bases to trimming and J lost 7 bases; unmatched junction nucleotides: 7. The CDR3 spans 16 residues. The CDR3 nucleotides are TGTGCCAGCAGCTTAACGCTAGCGGGAGGGCTGAGGGAGCAGTACTTC. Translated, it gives CASSLTLAGGLREQYF.

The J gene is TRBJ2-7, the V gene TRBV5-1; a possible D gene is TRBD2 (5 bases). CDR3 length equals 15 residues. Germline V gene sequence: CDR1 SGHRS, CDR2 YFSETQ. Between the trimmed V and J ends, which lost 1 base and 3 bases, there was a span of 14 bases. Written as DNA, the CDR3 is TGCGCCAGCAGCTTGTTAGGACTCCCCGTCTACGAGCAGTACTTC. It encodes CASSLLGLPVYEQYF.

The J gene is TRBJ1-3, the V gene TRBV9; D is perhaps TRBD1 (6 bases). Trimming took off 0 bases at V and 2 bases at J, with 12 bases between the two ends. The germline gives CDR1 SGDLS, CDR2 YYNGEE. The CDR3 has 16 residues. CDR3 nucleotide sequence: TGTGCCAGCAGCGTAGGAGGAGGGGGTACTGGAAACACCATATATTTT. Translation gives CASSVGGGGTGNTIYF.